This is a list of T cell receptor beta chains from one sample in a study of blood T cell repertoires in COVID-19. Method: immunoSEQ multiplex PCR; TCRdb's copy keeps in-frame clones and lacks some. The profile shows around 200,000 clones, roughly 87% of them singletons. The specimen sequenced was peripheral blood. These receptor sequences come from a woman in her late teens or twenties who had recovered from COVID-19. Both conserved end residues are part of each CDR3. D genes are given only for firm matches. The size of a clone is reported for some rows only, either as once, few or many, or as a class for expanded clones.

length: 14
D: TRBD2
J: TRBJ2-1
size: NA
V: TRBV27
CDR3: CASSPLPRGGEQFF
DNA: TGTGCCAGCAGTCCCCTACCTCGGGGGGGTGAGCAGTTCTTC

length: 15
D: NA
J: TRBJ2-3
size: NA
V: TRBV4-3
CDR3: CASSRTPLGTDTQYF
DNA: TGCGCCAGCAGCCGCACTCCTCTAGGCACAGATACGCAGTATTTT

length: 16
D: TRBD2
J: TRBJ2-1
size: NA
V: TRBV28
CDR3: CASRPTSGRSYNEQFF
DNA: TGTGCCAGCAGACCTACTAGCGGGAGATCATACAATGAGCAGTTCTTC

length: 12
D: NA
J: TRBJ2-5
size: once
V: TRBV27
CDR3: CASSLGLETQYF
DNA: TGTGCCAGCAGTTTAGGCCTGGAGACCCAGTACTTC

length: 18
D: TRBD1
J: TRBJ1-1
size: NA
V: TRBV18
CDR3: CASSPSGQGNPMNTEAFF
DNA: TGTGCCAGCTCACCCTCGGGACAGGGAAACCCAATGAACACTGAAGCTTTCTTT

length: 14
D: NA
J: TRBJ2-7
size: NA
V: TRBV6-5
CDR3: CASSYSTNSYEQYF
DNA: TGTGCCAGCAGTTACTCGACTAACTCCTACGAGCAGTACTTC

length: 14
D: NA
J: TRBJ1-5
size: once
V: TRBV30
CDR3: CAWSTTASNQPQHF
DNA: TGTGCCTGGAGTACCACAGCTAGCAATCAGCCCCAGCATTTT

length: 16
D: NA
J: TRBJ1-3
size: NA
V: TRBV27
CDR3: CASSLGLPSSGNTIYF
DNA: TGTGCCAGCAGTTTAGGGCTCCCGAGCTCTGGAAACACCATATATTTT

length: 12
D: TRBD1
J: TRBJ2-7
size: NA
V: TRBV7-2
CDR3: CASSLGQIEQYF
DNA: TGTGCCAGCAGCCTGGGACAGATAGAGCAGTACTTC

length: 17
D: TRBD2
J: TRBJ2-3
size: NA
V: TRBV7-6
CDR3: CASSLRGLAGGLDTQYF
DNA: TGTGCCAGCAGCTTGCGGGGACTAGCGGGAGGTCTAGATACGCAGTATTTT

length: 16
D: NA
J: TRBJ1-3
size: NA
V: TRBV7-8
CDR3: CASSPVTQGRGNTIYF
DNA: TGTGCCAGCAGCCCCGTCACACAGGGTCGGGGAAACACCATATATTTT

length: 15
D: NA
J: TRBJ1-3
size: NA
V: TRBV6-5
CDR3: CASSPDSSSGNTIYF
DNA: TGTGCCAGCAGTCCGGACAGCAGCTCTGGAAACACCATATATTTT

length: 18
D: TRBD1
J: TRBJ1-3
size: NA
V: TRBV4-1
CDR3: CASSQGRQGGIPRNTIYF
DNA: TGCGCCAGCAGCCAAGGGCGACAGGGGGGTATTCCTCGAAACACCATATATTTT

length: 15
D: NA
J: TRBJ2-1
size: NA
V: TRBV2
CDR3: CASNHLDSPHDEQFF
DNA: TGTGCCAGCAATCACTTGGACTCCCCCCACGATGAGCAGTTCTTC

length: 13
D: NA
J: TRBJ1-3
size: NA
V: TRBV28
CDR3: CASTPLPGNTIYF
DNA: TGTGCCAGCACCCCCCTCCCTGGAAACACCATATATTTT

length: 12
D: NA
J: TRBJ2-5
size: NA
V: TRBV14
CDR3: CASSQYSETQYF
DNA: TGTGCCAGCAGCCAATATTCGGAGACCCAGTACTTC

length: 14
D: NA
J: TRBJ1-5
size: NA
V: TRBV19
CDR3: CASSTGRVNQPQHF
DNA: TGTGCCAGTAGTACTGGCAGGGTCAATCAGCCCCAGCATTTT

length: 13
D: TRBD2
J: TRBJ2-7
size: NA
V: TRBV19
CDR3: CASKFAGGQEQYF
DNA: TGTGCCAGTAAATTTGCGGGAGGACAGGAGCAGTACTTC

length: 15
D: TRBD1
J: TRBJ2-7
size: NA
V: TRBV4-1
CDR3: CASSRTGQGAYEQYF
DNA: TGCGCCAGCAGCCGGACCGGACAGGGAGCCTACGAGCAGTACTTC

length: 14
D: TRBD1
J: TRBJ1-6
size: NA
V: TRBV28
CDR3: CASDEQGAVSPLHF
DNA: TGTGCCAGCGACGAACAGGGGGCGGTTTCACCCCTCCACTTT

length: 20
D: NA
J: TRBJ1-1
size: NA
V: TRBV18
CDR3: CASSPPGQGGQRTVNTEAFF
DNA: TGTGCCAGCTCACCACCAGGTCAGGGCGGACAGCGGACAGTCAACACTGAAGCTTTCTTT

length: 15
D: NA
J: TRBJ2-1
size: NA
V: TRBV3-1/TRBV3-2
CDR3: CASSRDSGVYNEQFF
DNA: TGTGCCAGCAGCCGGGACTCCGGAGTCTACAATGAGCAGTTCTTC

length: 15
D: TRBD1
J: TRBJ1-2
size: NA
V: TRBV9
CDR3: CASNGERDSHYGYTF
DNA: TGTGCCAGCAATGGGGAAAGGGACAGTCACTATGGCTACACCTTC

length: 15
D: TRBD2
J: TRBJ2-3
size: NA
V: TRBV5-1
CDR3: CASSSGVAGADTQYF
DNA: TGCGCCAGCAGCTCGGGGGTGGCGGGAGCAGATACGCAGTATTTT

length: 12
D: NA
J: TRBJ1-2
size: NA
V: TRBV12-3/TRBV12-4
CDR3: CASTLGGLGYTF
DNA: TGTGCCAGCACCTTGGGAGGGCTCGGCTACACCTTC

length: 15
D: NA
J: TRBJ1-1
size: NA
V: TRBV10-2
CDR3: CASSPHQQGPIEAFF
DNA: TGCGCCAGCAGTCCCCACCAACAGGGACCGATTGAAGCTTTCTTT

length: 18
D: TRBD2
J: TRBJ2-7
size: NA
V: TRBV7-2
CDR3: CASSLSGLAGGLSYEQYF
DNA: TGTGCCAGCAGCCTGTCCGGACTAGCGGGAGGCCTCTCCTACGAGCAGTACTTC

length: 13
D: NA
J: TRBJ1-2
size: few
V: TRBV10-3
CDR3: CAINGEGNYGYTF
DNA: TGTGCCATCAATGGGGAGGGGAACTATGGCTACACCTTC

length: 15
D: TRBD2
J: TRBJ2-1
size: NA
V: TRBV9
CDR3: CASSDSGSGNNEQFF
DNA: TGTGCCAGCAGCGATAGCGGGAGTGGGAACAATGAGCAGTTCTTC

length: 11
D: NA
J: TRBJ2-1
size: NA
V: TRBV6-5
CDR3: CASRYQGEQFF
DNA: TGTGCCAGCAGGTACCAGGGGGAGCAGTTCTTC

length: 16
D: NA
J: TRBJ2-2
size: NA
V: TRBV14
CDR3: CASSQVVGAGAGELFF
DNA: TGTGCCAGCAGCCAAGTGGTGGGGGCTGGAGCCGGGGAGCTGTTTTTT

length: 16
D: TRBD2
J: TRBJ2-5
size: NA
V: TRBV5-4
CDR3: CASSLGGLAAQETQYF
DNA: TGTGCCAGCAGCTTGGGGGGACTAGCGGCCCAAGAGACCCAGTACTTC

length: 17
D: TRBD2
J: TRBJ2-3
size: NA
V: TRBV7-9
CDR3: CASSYPPLAGDGDTQYF
DNA: TGTGCCAGCAGCTATCCCCCCTTAGCGGGAGACGGAGATACGCAGTATTTT

length: 18
D: TRBD2
J: TRBJ2-3
size: NA
V: TRBV9
CDR3: CASSPLPLAGLSTDTQYF
DNA: TGTGCCAGCAGCCCCCTTCCCTTAGCGGGCCTTAGCACAGATACGCAGTATTTT

length: 14
D: TRBD1
J: TRBJ2-5
size: NA
V: TRBV4-2
CDR3: CASSQVEGAETQYF
DNA: TGTGCCAGCAGCCAAGTTGAGGGGGCTGAGACCCAGTACTTC

length: 14
D: TRBD1
J: TRBJ1-2
size: NA
V: TRBV29-1
CDR3: CSVDWQQGNYGYTF
DNA: TGCAGCGTTGATTGGCAACAGGGGAACTATGGCTACACCTTC

length: 20
D: NA
J: TRBJ2-1
size: NA
V: TRBV6-2/TRBV6-3
CDR3: CASSYPGRASAPRVYNEQFF
DNA: TGTGCCAGCAGTTACCCCGGCCGGGCTAGCGCCCCCCGAGTCTACAATGAGCAGTTCTTC

length: 17
D: TRBD1
J: TRBJ1-1
size: NA
V: TRBV27
CDR3: CASSLSIQGAGDTEAFF
DNA: TGTGCCAGCAGTTTATCGATTCAGGGGGCAGGGGACACTGAAGCTTTCTTT

length: 16
D: TRBD1
J: TRBJ1-1
size: NA
V: TRBV4-1
CDR3: CASSLSGTGGASEAFF
DNA: TGCGCCAGCAGCCTTTCCGGGACAGGGGGCGCGAGTGAAGCTTTCTTT

length: 15
D: TRBD1
J: TRBJ1-6
size: NA
V: TRBV10-2
CDR3: CASSEQGAINSPLHF
DNA: TGCGCCAGCAGTGAACAGGGGGCCATTAATTCACCCCTCCACTTT

length: 12
D: NA
J: TRBJ1-5
size: NA
V: TRBV6-2/TRBV6-3
CDR3: CASSPRNQPQHF
DNA: TGTGCCAGCAGCCCGCGTAATCAGCCCCAGCATTTT

length: 16
D: NA
J: TRBJ1-1
size: NA
V: TRBV2
CDR3: CASSEFPGVVNTEAFF
DNA: TGTGCCAGCAGTGAATTCCCAGGGGTTGTGAACACTGAAGCTTTCTTT

length: 15
D: TRBD2
J: TRBJ2-3
size: NA
V: TRBV10-2
CDR3: CASSGGLAGIDTQYF
DNA: TGCGCCAGCAGTGGGGGACTAGCGGGGATAGATACGCAGTATTTT

length: 14
D: NA
J: TRBJ1-2
size: NA
V: TRBV9
CDR3: CASSERTSNYGYTF
DNA: TGTGCCAGCAGCGAGCGGACTTCTAACTATGGCTACACCTTC

length: 13
D: NA
J: TRBJ2-5
size: NA
V: TRBV27
CDR3: CASTSPGVETQYF
DNA: TGTGCCAGCACGTCTCCGGGAGTGGAGACCCAGTACTTC

length: 13
D: NA
J: TRBJ2-3
size: NA
V: TRBV7-3
CDR3: CASSLVGADTQYF
DNA: TGTGCCAGCAGCTTAGTAGGGGCAGATACGCAGTATTTT

length: 14
D: TRBD1
J: TRBJ2-5
size: NA
V: TRBV9
CDR3: CASSVSGTEETQYF
DNA: TGTGCCAGCAGTGTATCCGGGACAGAAGAGACCCAGTACTTC

length: 16
D: NA
J: TRBJ2-6
size: NA
V: TRBV5-1
CDR3: CASIRESTSGANVLTF
DNA: TGCGCCAGCATACGGGAGTCTACCTCTGGGGCCAACGTCCTGACTTTC

length: 13
D: NA
J: TRBJ2-1
size: once
V: TRBV7-3
CDR3: CASSLNRGNEQFF
DNA: TGTGCCAGCAGCTTAAATCGGGGGAATGAGCAGTTCTTC

length: 16
D: NA
J: TRBJ2-3
size: NA
V: TRBV11-3
CDR3: CASSFRDEGGTDTQYF
DNA: TGTGCCAGCAGCTTCCGAGACGAGGGCGGCACAGATACGCAGTATTTT

length: 15
D: NA
J: TRBJ2-5
size: NA
V: TRBV7-3
CDR3: CASSPTSGGQETQYF
DNA: TGTGCCAGCAGCCCTACGTCGGGTGGGCAAGAGACCCAGTACTTC

length: 14
D: NA
J: TRBJ1-1
size: once
V: TRBV6-5
CDR3: CASKEAGGSTEAFF
DNA: TGTGCCAGCAAAGAGGCGGGGGGTAGTACTGAAGCTTTCTTT

length: 15
D: NA
J: TRBJ1-3
size: once
V: TRBV15
CDR3: CATSIYGGPGNTIYF
DNA: TGTGCCACCAGCATCTACGGGGGGCCTGGAAACACCATATATTTT

length: 12
D: NA
J: TRBJ2-2
size: once
V: TRBV7-9
CDR3: CASSGDTGELFF
DNA: TGTGCCAGCAGCGGAGACACCGGGGAGCTGTTTTTT

length: 14
D: NA
J: TRBJ2-7
size: NA
V: TRBV5-1
CDR3: CASSWGGTAYEQYF
DNA: TGCGCCAGCAGCTGGGGCGGGACAGCCTACGAGCAGTACTTC

length: 19
D: TRBD2
J: TRBJ2-1
size: NA
V: TRBV9
CDR3: CASSVEPFTSGPSYNEQFF
DNA: TGTGCCAGCAGCGTAGAACCTTTCACTAGCGGTCCTTCCTACAATGAGCAGTTCTTC

length: 16
D: NA
J: TRBJ1-2
size: NA
V: TRBV21-1
CDR3: CASSNQTGVKNYGYTF
DNA: TGTGCCAGCAGCAACCAGACAGGAGTCAAGAACTATGGCTACACCTTC

length: 16
D: NA
J: TRBJ2-2
size: NA
V: TRBV4-3
CDR3: CASSTLTRGGTGELFF
DNA: TGCGCCAGCAGCACCCTAACGCGGGGCGGGACCGGGGAGCTGTTTTTT

length: 13
D: TRBD1
J: TRBJ2-3
size: NA
V: TRBV9
CDR3: CASSGQVFDTQYF
DNA: TGTGCCAGCTCGGGACAGGTATTCGATACGCAGTATTTT

length: 15
D: TRBD2
J: TRBJ2-1
size: NA
V: TRBV11-2
CDR3: CASSSLAGAYNEQFF
DNA: TGTGCCAGCAGCTCCCTTGCGGGAGCCTACAATGAGCAGTTCTTC